This T cell receptor (beta chain) was recovered during a study of blood T cell repertoires in COVID-19. Study-level information: Samples taken during acute and convalescent COVID-19 were collected in the United States, Italy and Spain. From T cells, B-cell-depleted T cells, or PBMCs came the material, which was cDNA or gDNA.

Authors' data handling: Amplification from reference gene primers served as the basis for estimated nucleated cell counts. The data were produced by immunoSEQ multiplex PCR, yet TCRdb's version contains in-frame clones alone and is incomplete. V and J calls and clone size come straight from that table; D and trimming were deduced from the DNA. The sample carries 35,000 to 55,000 clones, roughly nine tenths recorded once. V was shortened by 4 bases and J by 0 bases, with 16 bases between the two germline ends. The CDR3 extends over 17 amino acids. Germline-derived CDR1 and CDR2 are LGHDT and YNNKEL (reference sequence).

Input material: peripheral blood. This TCR was sampled from a man between 65 and 85 years old with active COVID-19. The chain joins TRBV3-1 (or the pseudogene TRBV3-2) to TRBJ2-4; tentative D call: TRBD1 (6 bases). The CDR3: CASSLAGVPLAKNIQYF. CDR3 nucleotide sequence: TGTGCCAGCAGCCTGGCAGGGGTCCCTCTAGCCAAAAACATTCAGTACTTC.